This T cell receptor beta chain derives from a study of Tregs in tolerant kidney transplant recipients. Study results and limitations: Antigen-driven expansion was suggested because donor-specific Tregs expanded more than all Tregs in tolerant patients.

About this clone itself: No antigen is known for it.

Thawed PBMCs were FACS-sorted into unstimulated CD4+CD25+CD127- regulatory T cells, CD4+CD25- non-regulatory cells, CD4 and CD8 cells. V was pared by 4 bases and J by 1 base, with 13 bases between. The CDR3 has 15 amino acids. Per the germline V gene, CDR1 is MNHEY and CDR2 is SVGAGI. The method was immunoSEQ multiplex PCR; TCRdb's version includes in-frame clones alone and lacks a portion of them. The repertoire consists of fewer than 80,000 clones, with around 90% occurring once and the leading ten covering approximately 0.4%. This sample comprised CD4+ T cells from blood, obtained before the transplant. The V and J genes are TRBV6-5 and TRBJ1-1, with D unresolved. The receptor comes from a human donor who received a combined kidney and bone marrow transplant. The CDR3 protein is CASSSNLVRNTEAFF. DNA for the CDR3: TGTGCCAGCAGTTCGAACTTAGTTCGGAACACTGAAGCTTTCTTT.